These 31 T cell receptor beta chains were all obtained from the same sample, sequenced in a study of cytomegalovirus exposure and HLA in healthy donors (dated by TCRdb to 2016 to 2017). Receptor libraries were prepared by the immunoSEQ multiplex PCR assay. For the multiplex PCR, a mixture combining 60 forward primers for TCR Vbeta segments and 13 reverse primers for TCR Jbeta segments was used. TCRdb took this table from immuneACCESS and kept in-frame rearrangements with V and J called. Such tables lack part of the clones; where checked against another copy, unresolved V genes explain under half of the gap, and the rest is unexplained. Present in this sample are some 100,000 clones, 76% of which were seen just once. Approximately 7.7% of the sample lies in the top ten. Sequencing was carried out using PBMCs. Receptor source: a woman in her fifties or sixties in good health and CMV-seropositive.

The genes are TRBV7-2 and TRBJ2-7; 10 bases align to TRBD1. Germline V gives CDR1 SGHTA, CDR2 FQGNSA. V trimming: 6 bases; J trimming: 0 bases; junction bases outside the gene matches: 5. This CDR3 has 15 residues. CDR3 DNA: TGTGCCAGCAGTTCACGACAGGGGGCCTCCTACGAGCAGTACTTC. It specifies CASSSRQGASYEQYF. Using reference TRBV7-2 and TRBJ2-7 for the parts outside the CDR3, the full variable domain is GAGVSQSPSNKVTEKGKDVELRCDPISGHTALYWYRQSLGQGLEFLIYFQGNSAPDKSGLPSDRFSAERTGGSVSTLTIQRTQQEDSAVYLCASSSRQGASYEQYFGPGTRLTVT.

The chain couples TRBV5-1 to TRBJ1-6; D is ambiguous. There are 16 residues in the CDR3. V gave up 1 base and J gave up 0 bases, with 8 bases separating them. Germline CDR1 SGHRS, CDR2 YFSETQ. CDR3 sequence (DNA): TGCGCCAGCAGCTTGTCGGGGAGCTCCTATAATTCACCCCTCCACTTT. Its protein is CASSLSGSSYNSPLHF.

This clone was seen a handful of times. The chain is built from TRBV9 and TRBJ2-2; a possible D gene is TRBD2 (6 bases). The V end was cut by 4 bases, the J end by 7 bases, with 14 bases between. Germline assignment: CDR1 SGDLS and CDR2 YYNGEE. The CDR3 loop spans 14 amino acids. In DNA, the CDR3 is TGTGCCAGCAGCCCGACGCTAGCGATCGGGGAGCTGTTTTTT. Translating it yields CASSPTLAIGELFF.

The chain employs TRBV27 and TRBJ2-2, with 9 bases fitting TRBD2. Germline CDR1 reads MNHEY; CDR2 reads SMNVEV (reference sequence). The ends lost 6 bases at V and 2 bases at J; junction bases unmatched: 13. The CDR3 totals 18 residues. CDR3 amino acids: CASSRPSSGDLNTGELFF. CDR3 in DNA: TGTGCCAGCAGCCGACCGTCTAGCGGGGATCTAAACACCGGGGAGCTGTTTTTT.

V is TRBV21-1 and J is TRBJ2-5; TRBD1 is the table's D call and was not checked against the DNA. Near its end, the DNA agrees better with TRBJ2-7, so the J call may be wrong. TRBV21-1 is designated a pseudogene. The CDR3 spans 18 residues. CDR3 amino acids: CASSKEGRTGIHSYEQYF. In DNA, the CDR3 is TGTGCCAGCAGCAAAGAGGGGAGGACAGGGATTCACTCCTACGAGCAGTACTTC.

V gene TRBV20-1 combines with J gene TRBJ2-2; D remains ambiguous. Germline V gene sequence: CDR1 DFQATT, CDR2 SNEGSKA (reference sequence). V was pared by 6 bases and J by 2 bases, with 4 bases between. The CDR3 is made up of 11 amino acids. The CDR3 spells CSAYNTGELFF. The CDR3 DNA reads TGCAGTGCCTATAACACCGGGGAGCTGTTTTTT.

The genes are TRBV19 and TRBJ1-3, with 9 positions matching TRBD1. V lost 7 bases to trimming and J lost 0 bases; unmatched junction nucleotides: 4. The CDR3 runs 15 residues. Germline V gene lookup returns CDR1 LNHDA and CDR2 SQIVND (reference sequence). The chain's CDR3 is CASIPTGGSGNTIYF. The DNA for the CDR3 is TGTGCCAGTATCCCGACAGGGGGCTCTGGAAACACCATATATTTT.

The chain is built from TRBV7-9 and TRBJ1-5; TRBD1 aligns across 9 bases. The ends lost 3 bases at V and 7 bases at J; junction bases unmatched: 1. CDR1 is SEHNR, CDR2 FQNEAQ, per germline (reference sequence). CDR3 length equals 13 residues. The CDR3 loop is CASSLGQGQPQHF. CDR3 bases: TGTGCCAGCAGCTTGGGACAGGGCCAGCCCCAGCATTTT.

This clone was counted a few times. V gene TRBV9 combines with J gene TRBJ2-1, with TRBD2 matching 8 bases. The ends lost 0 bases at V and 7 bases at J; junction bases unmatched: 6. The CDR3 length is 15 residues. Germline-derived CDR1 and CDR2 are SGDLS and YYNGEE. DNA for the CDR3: TGTGCCAGCAGCGTAGGTGGCGGGGGGCGAAATGAGCAGTTCTTC. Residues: CASSVGGGGRNEQFF.

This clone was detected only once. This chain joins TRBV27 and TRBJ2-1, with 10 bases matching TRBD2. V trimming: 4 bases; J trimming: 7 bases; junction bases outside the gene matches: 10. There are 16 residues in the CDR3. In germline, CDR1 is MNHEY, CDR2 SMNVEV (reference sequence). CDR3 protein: CASSSPSASGSNEQFF. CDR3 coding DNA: TGTGCCAGCAGTTCCCCCAGCGCTAGCGGGAGTAATGAGCAGTTCTTC.

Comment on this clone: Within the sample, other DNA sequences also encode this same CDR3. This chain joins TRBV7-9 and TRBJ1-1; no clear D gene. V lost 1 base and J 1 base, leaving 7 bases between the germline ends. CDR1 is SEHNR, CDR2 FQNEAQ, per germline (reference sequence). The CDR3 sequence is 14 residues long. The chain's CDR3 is CASSLVRGNTEAFF. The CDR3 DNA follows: TGTGCCAGCAGCTTAGTGCGGGGGAACACTGAAGCTTTCTTT.

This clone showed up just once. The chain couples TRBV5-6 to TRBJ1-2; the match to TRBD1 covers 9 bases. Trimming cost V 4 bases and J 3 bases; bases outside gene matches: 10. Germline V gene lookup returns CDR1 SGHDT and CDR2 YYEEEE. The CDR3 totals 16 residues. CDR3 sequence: CASSLTGQGSYYGYTF. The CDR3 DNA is TGTGCCAGCAGCCTGACGGGACAGGGCTCTTACTATGGCTACACCTTC.

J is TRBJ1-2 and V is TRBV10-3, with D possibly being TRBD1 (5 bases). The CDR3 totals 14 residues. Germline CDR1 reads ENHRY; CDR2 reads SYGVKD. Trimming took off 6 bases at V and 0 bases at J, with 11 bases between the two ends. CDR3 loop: CAISFDSANYGYTF. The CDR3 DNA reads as TGTGCCATCAGCTTTGACAGCGCTAACTATGGCTACACCTTC.

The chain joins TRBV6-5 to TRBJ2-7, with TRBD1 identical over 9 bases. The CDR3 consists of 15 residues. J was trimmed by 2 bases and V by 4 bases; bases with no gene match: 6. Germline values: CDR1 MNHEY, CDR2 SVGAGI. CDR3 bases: TGTGCCAGCAGTTCCCAACAGGGGGCTCCCTACGAGCAGTACTTC. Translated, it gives CASSSQQGAPYEQYF.

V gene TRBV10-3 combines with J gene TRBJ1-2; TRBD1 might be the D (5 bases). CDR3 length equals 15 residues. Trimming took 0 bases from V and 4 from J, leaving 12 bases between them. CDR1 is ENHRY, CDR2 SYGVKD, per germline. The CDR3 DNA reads TGTGCCATCAGTGAGTCCAGGGAGGGTATCTATGGCTACACCTTC. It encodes CAISESREGIYGYTF.

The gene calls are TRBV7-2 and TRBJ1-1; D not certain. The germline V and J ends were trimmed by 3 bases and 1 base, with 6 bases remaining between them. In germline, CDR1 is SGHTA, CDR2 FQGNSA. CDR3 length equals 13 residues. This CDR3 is CASSFEGNTEAFF. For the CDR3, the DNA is TGTGCCAGCAGCTTTGAGGGGAACACTGAAGCTTTCTTT.

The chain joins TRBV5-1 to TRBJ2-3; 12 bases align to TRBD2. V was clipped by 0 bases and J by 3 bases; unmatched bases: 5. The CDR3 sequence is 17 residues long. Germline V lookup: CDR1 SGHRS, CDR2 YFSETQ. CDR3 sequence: CASSLALTSGSTDTQYF. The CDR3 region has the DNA TGCGCCAGCAGCTTGGCCCTGACTAGCGGGAGTACAGATACGCAGTATTTT.

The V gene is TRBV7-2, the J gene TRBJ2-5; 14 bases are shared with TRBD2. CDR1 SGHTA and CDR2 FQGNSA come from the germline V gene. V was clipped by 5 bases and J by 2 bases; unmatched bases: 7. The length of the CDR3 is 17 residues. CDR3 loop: CASSPGTSGGIQETQYF. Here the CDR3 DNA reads TGTGCCAGCAGCCCCGGGACTAGCGGGGGTATTCAAGAGACCCAGTACTTC.

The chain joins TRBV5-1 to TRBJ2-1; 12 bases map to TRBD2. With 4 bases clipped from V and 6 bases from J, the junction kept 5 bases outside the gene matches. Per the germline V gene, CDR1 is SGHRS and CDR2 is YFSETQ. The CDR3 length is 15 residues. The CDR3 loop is CASSATSGSSNEQFF. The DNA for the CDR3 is TGCGCCAGCAGCGCGACTAGCGGGAGTTCCAATGAGCAGTTCTTC.

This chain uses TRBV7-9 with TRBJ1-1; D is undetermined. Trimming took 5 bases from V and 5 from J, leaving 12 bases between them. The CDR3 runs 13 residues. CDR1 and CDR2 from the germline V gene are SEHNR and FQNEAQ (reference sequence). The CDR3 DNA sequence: TGTGCCAGCAGCCAAACCGGTATGACTGAAGCTTTCTTT. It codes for CASSQTGMTEAFF.

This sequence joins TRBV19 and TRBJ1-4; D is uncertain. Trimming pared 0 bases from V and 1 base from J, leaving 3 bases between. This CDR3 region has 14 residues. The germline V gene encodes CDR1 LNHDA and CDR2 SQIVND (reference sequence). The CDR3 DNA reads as TGTGCCAGTAGTATAGATAGAACTAATGAAAAACTGTTTTTT. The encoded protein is CASSIDRTNEKLFF. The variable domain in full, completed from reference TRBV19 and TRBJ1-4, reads DGGITQSPKYLFRKEGQNVTLSCEQNLNHDAMYWYRQDPGQGLRLIYYSQIVNDFQKGDIAEGYSVSREKKESFPLTVTSAQKNPTAFYLCASSIDRTNEKLFFGSGTQLSVL.

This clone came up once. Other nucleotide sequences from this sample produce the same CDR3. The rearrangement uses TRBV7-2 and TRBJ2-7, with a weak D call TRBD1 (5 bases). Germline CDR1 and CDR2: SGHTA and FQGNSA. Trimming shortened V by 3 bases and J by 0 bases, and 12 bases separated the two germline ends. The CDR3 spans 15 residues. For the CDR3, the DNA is TGTGCCAGCAGCTTGGGGCCAACCAGCTCCTACGAGCAGTACTTC. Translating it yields CASSLGPTSSYEQYF.

The CDR3 DNA reads as TGTGCCAGCAGTTTAGATCGAGATACAGATACGCAGTATTTT. This encodes CASSLDRDTDTQYF. The chain joins TRBV27 to TRBJ2-3; D not certain. Between the trimmed V and J ends, which lost 2 bases and 3 bases, there was a span of 9 bases. The CDR3 consists of 14 residues. Germline-derived CDR1 and CDR2 are MNHEY and SMNVEV (reference sequence).

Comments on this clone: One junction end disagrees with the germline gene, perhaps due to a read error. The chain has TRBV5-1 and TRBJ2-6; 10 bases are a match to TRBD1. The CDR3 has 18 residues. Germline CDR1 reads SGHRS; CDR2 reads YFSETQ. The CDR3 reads CASSLRTGGASGANGLTF. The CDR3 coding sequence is TGCGCCAGCAGCTTGAGGACAGGGGGGGCCTCTGGGGCCAACGGCCTGACTTTC. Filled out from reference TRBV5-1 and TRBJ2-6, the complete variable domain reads KAGVTQTPRYLIKTRGQQVTLSCSPISGHRSVSWYQQTPGQGLQFLFEYFSETQRNKGNFPGRFSGRQFSNSRSEMNVSTLELGDSALYLCASSLRTGGASGANGLTFGAGSRLTVL.

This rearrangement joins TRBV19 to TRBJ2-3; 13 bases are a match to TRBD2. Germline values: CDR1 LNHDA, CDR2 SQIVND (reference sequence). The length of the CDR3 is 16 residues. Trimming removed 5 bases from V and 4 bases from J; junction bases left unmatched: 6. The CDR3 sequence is CASSGRTSGSPDTQYF. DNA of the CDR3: TGTGCCAGTAGTGGTCGGACTAGCGGGAGCCCAGATACGCAGTATTTT.

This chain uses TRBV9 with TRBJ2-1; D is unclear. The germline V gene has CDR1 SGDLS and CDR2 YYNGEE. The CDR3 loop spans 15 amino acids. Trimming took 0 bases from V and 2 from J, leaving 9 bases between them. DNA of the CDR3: TGTGCCAGCAGCGTAGGGGCACTTACCTACAATGAGCAGTTCTTC. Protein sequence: CASSVGALTYNEQFF.

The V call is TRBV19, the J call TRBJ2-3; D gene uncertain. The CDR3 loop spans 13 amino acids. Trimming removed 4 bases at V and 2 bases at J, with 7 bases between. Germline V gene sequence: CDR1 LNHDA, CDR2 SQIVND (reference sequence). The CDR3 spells CASSSGYTDTQYF. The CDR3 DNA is TGTGCCAGTAGTAGCGGATACACAGATACGCAGTATTTT.

The CDR3 loop is CASSDTSGRTYEQYF. For the CDR3, the DNA is TGTGCCAGCAGTGACACTAGCGGGAGGACCTACGAGCAGTACTTC. The J gene is TRBJ2-7, the V gene TRBV25-1, with 12 bases aligning to TRBD2. V was clipped by 3 bases and J by 2 bases; unmatched bases: 2. The germline gives CDR1 MGHDK, CDR2 SYGVNS. The CDR3 covers 15 residues.

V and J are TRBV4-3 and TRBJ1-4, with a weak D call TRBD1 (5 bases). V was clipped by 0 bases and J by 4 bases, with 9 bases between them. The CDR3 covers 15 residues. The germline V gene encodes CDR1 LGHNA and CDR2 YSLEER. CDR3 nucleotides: TGCGCCAGCAGCCAAGATGGGGGGTTTAATGAAAAACTGTTTTTT. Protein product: CASSQDGGFNEKLFF.

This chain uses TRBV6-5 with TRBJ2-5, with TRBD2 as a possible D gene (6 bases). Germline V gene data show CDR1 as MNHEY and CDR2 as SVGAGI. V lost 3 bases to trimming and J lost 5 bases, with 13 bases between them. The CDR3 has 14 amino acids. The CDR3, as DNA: TGTGCCAGCAGTTATCGTCGGGAGCCCGAGACCCAGTACTTC. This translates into CASSYRREPETQYF.

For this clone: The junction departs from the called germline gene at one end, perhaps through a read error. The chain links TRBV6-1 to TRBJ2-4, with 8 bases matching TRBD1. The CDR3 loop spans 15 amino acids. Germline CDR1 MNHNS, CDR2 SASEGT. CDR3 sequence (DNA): TGTGCCAGCAGTGTAGGGACAGGCGCCACAAACATTCAGTACTTC. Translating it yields CASSVGTGATNIQYF.